These 30 T cell receptor beta chains originate from one sample sequenced in a study of blood T cell repertoires in COVID-19. Method: immunoSEQ multiplex PCR; TCRdb's copy keeps in-frame clones and lacks some. Of about 260,000 clones listed, 70% to 90% were seen once; the top ten hold roughly 4%. Sequences were obtained from PBMCs or T cells enriched from blood (not recorded which). These receptors were taken from a woman in her twenties or thirties with acute COVID-19.

The gene calls are TRBV7-2 and TRBJ2-7, with TRBD2 as a possible D gene (7 bases). This CDR3 contains 16 residues. The V end was cut by 5 bases, the J end by 6 bases, with 23 bases between. The germline gives CDR1 SGHTA, CDR2 FQGNSA. The CDR3 DNA reads as TGTGCCAGCAGCACCCAGGGTGGGGGGGCGCGGGTCGAGCAGTACTTC. This gives the protein CASSTQGGGARVEQYF.

The chain couples TRBV5-6 to TRBJ2-7; D unclear. The CDR3 length is 11 residues. V lost 4 bases and J lost 5, with 7 bases in between. Germline assignment: CDR1 SGHDT and CDR2 YYEEEE. CDR3 nucleotide sequence: TGTGCCAGCAGCAGCGCGAACGAGCAGTACTTC. Amino acid sequence: CASSSANEQYF.

This sequence joins TRBV7-3 and TRBJ2-2; possibly TRBD2 for D (6 bases). CDR1 is SGHTA and CDR2 is FQGTGA in the germline V gene. Trimming took 5 bases from V and 1 from J, leaving 14 bases between them. This CDR3 region has 16 residues. This chain's CDR3 is CASSPQGAGNTGELFF. The CDR3 nucleotides are TGTGCCAGCAGCCCCCAGGGAGCGGGGAACACCGGGGAGCTGTTTTTT. Variable domain in full (rest from reference TRBV7-3 and TRBJ2-2): GAGVSQTPSNKVTEKGKYVELRCDPISGHTALYWYRQSLGQGPEFLIYFQGTGAADDSGLPNDRFFAVRPEGSVSTLKIQRTERGDSAVYLCASSPQGAGNTGELFFGEGSRLTVL.

A word on this clone: Other DNA sequences in this specimen translate into the identical CDR3. V is TRBV6-5 and J is TRBJ2-7, with D possibly TRBD1 on 6 matching bases. This CDR3 has 11 residues. V was shortened by 6 bases and J by 5 bases, with 8 bases between the two germline ends. Germline V gene data show CDR1 as MNHEY and CDR2 as SVGAGI. CDR3 sequence: CASRTGNEQYF. The CDR3 DNA reads TGTGCCAGCAGAACAGGGAACGAGCAGTACTTC.

This clone was counted a single time. The CDR3 sequence: CASSPERDSYNEQFF. DNA of the CDR3: TGTGCCAGCTCACCAGAGCGGGACTCCTACAATGAGCAGTTCTTC. The rearrangement links TRBV18 to TRBJ2-1; 7 nucleotides agree with TRBD2. CDR1 and CDR2 from the germline V gene are KGHSH and LQKENI. CDR3 length: 15 amino acids. The V segment lost 2 bases and the J segment 0 bases; nucleotides outside the gene matches: 1.

The chain joins TRBV10-3 to TRBJ2-4, with TRBD2 matching over 11 bases. This CDR3 has 15 residues. V gave up 2 bases and J gave up 3 bases; unmatched junction bases: 0. Germline values: CDR1 ENHRY, CDR2 SYGVKD. CDR3 sequence reads: CAISELAGGKNIQYF. As DNA, the CDR3 is TGTGCCATCAGTGAGCTAGCGGGAGGCAAAAACATTCAGTACTTC.

The rearrangement uses TRBV7-9 and TRBJ2-7; 9 nucleotides match TRBD1. The J segment lost 3 bases and the V segment lost 2 bases, leaving 11 bases of the junction unmatched. Germline CDR1 and CDR2: SEHNR and FQNEAQ (reference sequence). This CDR3 spans 17 amino acids. The CDR3: CASSLWGTGQGHYEQYF. The CDR3 region has the DNA TGTGCCAGCAGCTTATGGGGGACGGGACAGGGACACTACGAGCAGTACTTC.

V usage is TRBV18 and J usage is TRBJ2-3; possibly TRBD1 for D (6 bases). V was clipped by 0 bases and J by 0 bases, with 10 bases between them. The CDR3 runs 16 residues. Germline values: CDR1 KGHSH, CDR2 LQKENI. CDR3 nucleotides: TGTGCCAGCTCACCACCGAGACAGGCTAGCACAGATACGCAGTATTTT. This gives the protein CASSPPRQASTDTQYF.

CDR3 nucleotide sequence: TGTGCCAGAATAAAACAGGGGGAAGGTAATTCACCCCTCCACTTT. This codes for CARIKQGEGNSPLHF. The gene calls are TRBV28 and TRBJ1-6, with 8 bases aligning to TRBD1. The CDR3 consists of 15 residues. V trimming: 9 bases; J trimming: 6 bases; junction bases outside the gene matches: 10. From germline, CDR1 is MDHEN and CDR2 SYDVKM.

This rearrangement joins TRBV28 to TRBJ1-5; no clear D gene. The CDR3 is 17 amino acids. V was pared by 6 bases and J by 0 bases, with 18 bases between. CDR1 is MDHEN and CDR2 is SYDVKM in the germline V gene. In DNA, the CDR3 is TGTGCCAGCAGCATAATCCGGGAGCCATATAGCAATCAGCCCCAGCATTTT. Translated: CASSIIREPYSNQPQHF. Together with reference TRBV28 and TRBJ1-5, the CDR3 gives the full variable domain: DVKVTQSSRYLVKRTGEKVFLECVQDMDHENMFWYRQDPGLGLRLIYFSYDVKMKEKGDIPEGYSVSREKKERFSLILESASTNQTSMYLCASSIIREPYSNQPQHFGDGTRLSIL.

This clone was observed once. V gene TRBV7-9 combines with J gene TRBJ1-4; D perhaps matches TRBD1 (6 bases). Trimming shortened V by 5 bases and J by 4 bases, and 11 bases separated the two germline ends. CDR3 length: 14 amino acids. Germline CDR1 reads SEHNR; CDR2 reads FQNEAQ (reference sequence). The CDR3 DNA is TGTGCCAGCAGCGATCAGGGGTTTAATGAAAAACTGTTTTTT. Protein sequence: CASSDQGFNEKLFF.

Of note for this clone: The sample carries other DNA sequences with the same CDR3. V and J are TRBV27 and TRBJ2-1; 11 bases fit TRBD2. Trimming cost V 5 bases and J 4 bases; bases outside gene matches: 4. The CDR3 consists of 15 residues. The germline V gene has CDR1 MNHEY and CDR2 SMNVEV (reference sequence). The DNA of the CDR3 is TGTGCCAGCAGTCTAGCGGGAGGATCTTACAATGAGCAGTTCTTC. As protein: CASSLAGGSYNEQFF.

The V gene is TRBV28, the J gene TRBJ2-7; 10 nucleotides agree with TRBD1. The trim removed 2 bases at V and 7 bases at J, leaving 11 bases unmatched. The CDR3 covers 16 residues. Germline CDR1 MDHEN, CDR2 SYDVKM. The CDR3 DNA sequence: TGTGCCAGCAGTTTACGGACAGGGGGAACGGCTTGGGAGCAGTACTTC. Amino acid sequence: CASSLRTGGTAWEQYF.

This chain links TRBV14 with TRBJ2-2; 9 bases line up with TRBD1. Trimming took 2 bases from V and 4 from J; bases not matched to a gene: 5. CDR3 length: 16 amino acids. From germline, CDR1 is SGHDN and CDR2 FVKESK. As DNA, the CDR3 is TGTGCCAGCAGCCAACAACAGGGGGCGGCCACCGGGGAGCTGTTTTTT. Protein product: CASSQQQGAATGELFF.

V usage is TRBV5-1 and J usage is TRBJ1-2; TRBD1 is a possible D gene (5 bases). The V gene's germline CDR1 is SGHRS and CDR2 YFSETQ. The CDR3 loop spans 16 amino acids. Trimming pared 1 base from V and 5 bases from J, leaving 18 bases between. The CDR3 loop reads CASSLSGQIRGYGYTF. CDR3 nucleotide sequence: TGCGCCAGCAGCTTGTCCGGGCAGATTAGGGGATATGGCTACACCTTC.

The rearrangement uses TRBV11-2 and TRBJ1-4; TRBD1 aligns across 12 bases. CDR3 length: 18 residues. Germline assignment: CDR1 SGHAT and CDR2 FQNNGV. J gave up 3 bases and V 5 bases, and 10 bases lay outside the gene matches. The CDR3 here is CASSRDRGRRSSNEKLFF. The CDR3 DNA is TGTGCCAGCAGCCGGGACAGGGGGCGTAGAAGTTCTAATGAAAAACTGTTTTTT.

The chain combines TRBV13 with TRBJ2-7; 11 positions match TRBD1. The J segment lost 3 bases and the V segment lost 3 bases, leaving 13 bases of the junction unmatched. CDR3 length: 18 amino acids. CDR1 is PRHDT and CDR2 is FYEKMQ in the germline V gene (reference sequence). The CDR3 bases are TGTGCCAGCAGCTTGTCGAGGACAGGGGGCGCCCCGAACTACGAGCAGTACTTC. As protein: CASSLSRTGGAPNYEQYF.

The rearrangement links TRBV5-1 to TRBJ2-1; 8 nucleotides line up with TRBD2. Unmatched junction bases numbered 6, after V lost 7 bases and J lost 0 bases. Germline V lookup: CDR1 SGHRS, CDR2 YFSETQ. This CDR3 is built from 15 residues. DNA of the CDR3: TGCGCCAGCCTTCTTCTAGCGGGCTCCTACAATGAGCAGTTCTTC. This encodes CASLLLAGSYNEQFF.

The rearrangement joins TRBV5-4 to TRBJ2-3; 7 bases line up with TRBD1. V was clipped by 0 bases and J by 3 bases; unmatched bases: 7. Germline assignment: CDR1 SGHNT and CDR2 YYREEE (reference sequence). The CDR3 loop spans 16 amino acids. The CDR3 sequence is CASSLEDRSFTDTQYF. The CDR3 coding sequence is TGTGCCAGCAGCTTGGAGGACAGGTCATTTACAGATACGCAGTATTTT.

The chain employs TRBV27 and TRBJ1-4, with a weak D call TRBD1 (5 bases). The germline CDR1 and CDR2 sequences are MNHEY and SMNVEV (reference sequence). Between the trimmed V and J ends, which lost 2 bases and 4 bases, there was a span of 14 bases. The CDR3 is 16 amino acids. CDR3 in amino acids: CASSLDSFSGNEKLFF. The CDR3 coding sequence is TGTGCCAGCAGTTTAGACAGCTTCTCGGGTAATGAAAAACTGTTTTTT.

This chain uses TRBV6-5 with TRBJ1-6; TRBD1 is a possible D gene (6 bases). The germline CDR1 and CDR2 sequences are MNHEY and SVGAGI. V was pared by 5 bases and J by 10 bases, with 15 bases between. CDR3 length: 14 residues. CDR3 sequence reads: CASSHRDKDSPLHF. Here the CDR3 DNA reads TGTGCCAGCAGTCACAGGGATAAGGACTCACCCCTCCACTTT.

The chain uses TRBV5-8 and TRBJ2-1; TRBD2 is a possible D gene (5 bases). CDR3 length: 15 amino acids. The germline gives CDR1 SGHTS, CDR2 YDEGEE. V was clipped by 2 bases and J by 0 bases, with 9 bases between them. The CDR3 here is CASSFPSGSYNEQFF. The CDR3, as DNA: TGTGCCAGCAGCTTTCCCAGCGGCTCCTACAATGAGCAGTTCTTC.

J is TRBJ2-7 and V is TRBV18, with a tentative D call TRBD1 (6 bases). V gave up 0 bases and J gave up 2 bases, with 8 bases separating them. The CDR3 runs to 14 residues. Per germline, CDR1 KGHSH and CDR2 LQKENI. The CDR3 region is CASSPPDRTYEQYF. The CDR3 nucleotides are TGTGCCAGCTCACCACCGGACAGAACCTACGAGCAGTACTTC.

V and J are TRBV27 and TRBJ2-7, with 8 bases fitting TRBD1. Per the germline V gene, CDR1 is MNHEY and CDR2 is SMNVEV (reference sequence). The CDR3 sequence is 16 residues long. The V gene end was trimmed by 5 bases and the J gene end by 6 bases; junction bases not matched to a gene: 15. CDR3: CASSPGTGQYPGEQYF. CDR3 nucleotides: TGTGCCAGCAGTCCTGGGACAGGTCAGTATCCGGGCGAGCAGTACTTC.

The chain couples TRBV15 to TRBJ1-3; D is uncertain. V lost 0 bases to trimming and J lost 2 bases, with 8 bases between them. In germline, CDR1 is LNHNV, CDR2 YYDKDF (reference sequence). This CDR3 region has 15 residues. The CDR3 spells CATSRDSFAGNTIYF. CDR3 coding DNA: TGTGCCACCAGCAGAGATTCCTTTGCTGGAAACACCATATATTTT.

The chain uses TRBV6-4 and TRBJ2-7; 7 nucleotides line up with TRBD2. This CDR3 region has 15 residues. The J segment lost 1 base and the V segment lost 3 bases, leaving 6 bases of the junction unmatched. The V gene's germline CDR1 is MRHNA and CDR2 SNTAGT. CDR3 loop: CASSEAVGGSYEQYF. In DNA form, the CDR3 reads TGTGCCAGCAGTGAAGCAGTCGGGGGGTCCTACGAGCAGTACTTC.

The chain carries TRBV6-6 and TRBJ2-1; possibly TRBD2 for D (5 bases). Germline CDR1 is MNHNY and CDR2 is SVGAGI (reference sequence). The CDR3 loop spans 16 amino acids. Trimming took 7 bases from V and 6 from J, leaving 22 bases between them. CDR3 DNA sequence: TGTGCCAGCAATGAGGCCGCCGGAACGGGGATCAATGAGCAGTTCTTC. Translation gives CASNEAAGTGINEQFF.

The rearrangement joins TRBV2 to TRBJ1-4; 10 positions agree with TRBD1. The CDR3 has 15 amino acids. Germline V gene data show CDR1 as SNHLY and CDR2 as FYNNEI. V trimming: 5 bases; J trimming: 8 bases; junction bases outside the gene matches: 8. CDR3 coding DNA: TGTGCCAGCAGTTTTACCGGGACAGGGGCAGAAAAACTGTTTTTT. Translated, it gives CASSFTGTGAEKLFF.

This chain connects TRBV11-2 to TRBJ2-5; D gene uncertain. The CDR3 extends over 15 amino acids. CDR1 is SGHAT and CDR2 is FQNNGV in the germline V gene. The V end lost 4 bases, the J end lost 5 bases, and 17 bases lay between the germline ends. The CDR3 reads CASSSPDSAGETQYF. The CDR3, as DNA: TGTGCCAGCAGCTCCCCTGACTCCGCCGGGGAGACCCAGTACTTC. The entire variable domain, with the rest obtained from reference TRBV11-2 and TRBJ2-5, is as follows: EAGVAQSPRYKIIEKRQSVAFWCNPISGHATLYWYQQILGQGPKLLIQFQNNGVVDDSQLPKDRFSAERLKGVDSTLKIQPAKLEDSAVYLCASSSPDSAGETQYFGPGTRLLVL.

This clone was counted once. The V and J genes are TRBV19 and TRBJ2-2; 11 bases are a match to TRBD2. This CDR3 is 16 amino acids long. Germline CDR1 LNHDA, CDR2 SQIVND (reference sequence). J gave up 4 bases and V 1 base, and 2 bases lay outside the gene matches. CDR3 coding DNA: TGTGCCAGTAGTATAGGACTAGCGGGGTTCACCGGGGAGCTGTTTTTT. Translated: CASSIGLAGFTGELFF.